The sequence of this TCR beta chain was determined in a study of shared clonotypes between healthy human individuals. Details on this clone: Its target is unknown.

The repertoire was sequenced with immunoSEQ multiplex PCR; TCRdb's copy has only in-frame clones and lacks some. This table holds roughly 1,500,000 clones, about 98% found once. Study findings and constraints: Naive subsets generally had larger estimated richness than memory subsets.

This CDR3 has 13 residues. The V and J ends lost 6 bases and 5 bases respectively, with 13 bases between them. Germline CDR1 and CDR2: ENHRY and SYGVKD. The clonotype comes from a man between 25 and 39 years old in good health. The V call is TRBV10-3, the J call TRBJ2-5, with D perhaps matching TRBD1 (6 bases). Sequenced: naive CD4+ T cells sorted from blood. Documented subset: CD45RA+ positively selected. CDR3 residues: CAISKTGRETQYF. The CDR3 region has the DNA TGTGCCATCAGCAAAACAGGGCGCGAGACCCAGTACTTC.